These 25 T cell receptor beta chains share one sample of origin, sequenced in a study of T cell changes during pregnancy in multiple sclerosis. Only in-frame clones appear in the TCRdb table, and some are missing; sequencing was by immunoSEQ multiplex PCR. The sample lists about 40,000 clones; over 80% were seen once. The specimen was CD4+ T cells from peripheral blood mononuclear cells, collected in the third trimester of pregnancy. These receptors all stem from a female donor in good health, enrolled as a control in a pregnancy study.

The V and J genes are TRBV9 and TRBJ1-1; D not certain. The CDR3 totals 12 residues. Trimming shortened V by 4 bases and J by 5 bases, and 9 bases separated the two germline ends. The germline gives CDR1 SGDLS, CDR2 YYNGEE. CDR3 nucleotides: TGTGCCAGCAGCCGGGAGGGAACTGAAGCTTTCTTT. Its translation: CASSREGTEAFF.

This clone was found a few times. The chain combines TRBV15 with TRBJ2-1; D ambiguous. Germline V gene lookup returns CDR1 LNHNV and CDR2 YYDKDF (reference sequence). The CDR3 totals 12 residues. V dropped 1 base and J dropped 7 bases, with 5 bases sitting between them. In nucleotides, the CDR3 is TGTGCCACCAGCAGAGTCCGGAATGAGCAGTTCTTC. Translation: CATSRVRNEQFF.

This chain links TRBV2 with TRBJ1-2, with a tentative D call TRBD1 (5 bases). Trimming removed 3 bases at V and 4 bases at J, with 15 bases between. This CDR3 has 15 amino acids. The germline V gene has CDR1 SNHLY and CDR2 FYNNEI. The CDR3 region is CASSEGQGSFYGYTF. Here the CDR3 DNA reads TGTGCCAGCAGTGAGGGGCAGGGCTCATTCTATGGCTACACCTTC. Full variable domain (remainder filled in from reference TRBV2 and TRBJ1-2): EPEVTQTPSHQVTQMGQEVILRCVPISNHLYFYWYRQILGQKVEFLVSFYNNEISEKSEIFDDQFSVERPDGSNFTLKIRSTKLEDSAMYFCASSEGQGSFYGYTFGSGTRLTVV.

The J gene is TRBJ1-3, the V gene TRBV5-4; 9 bases agree with TRBD1. This CDR3 region has 16 residues. V dropped 2 bases and J dropped 3; count of bases not matched to a gene: 6. Germline CDR1 is SGHNT and CDR2 is YYREEE (reference sequence). The CDR3 reads CASSFGQGIFGNTIYF. In DNA, the CDR3 is TGTGCCAGCAGCTTCGGACAGGGGATATTTGGAAACACCATATATTTT.

The CDR3 coding sequence is TGTGCCAGCAGCTTGCCGGACAGGAGAGAGACCCAGTACTTC. Its translation: CASSLPDRRETQYF. This chain uses TRBV5-8 with TRBJ2-5, with TRBD1 identical over 7 bases. Germline V gene data show CDR1 as SGHTS and CDR2 as YDEGEE. V lost 1 base and J lost 4; bases outside the gene matches: 4. The CDR3 contains 14 residues.

The genes are TRBV5-4 and TRBJ1-3; possible D gene TRBD1, 6 bases. The CDR3 covers 14 residues. The V gene's germline CDR1 is SGHNT and CDR2 YYREEE (reference sequence). Between the trimmed V and J ends, which lost 2 bases and 2 bases, there was a span of 8 bases. This chain's CDR3 is CASSFRGPGNTIYF. CDR3 coding DNA: TGTGCCAGCAGCTTCAGGGGCCCTGGAAACACCATATATTTT.

The J gene is TRBJ2-3, the V gene TRBV6-1, with TRBD1 matching 9 bases. V dropped 8 bases and J dropped 3; count of bases not matched to a gene: 6. Germline CDR1 is MNHNS and CDR2 is SASEGT. This CDR3 has 14 residues. The chain's CDR3 is CASRRTGATDTQYF. The CDR3 DNA sequence: TGTGCCAGCCGGAGGACAGGGGCGACAGATACGCAGTATTTT.

The chain joins TRBV5-1 to TRBJ2-7; 8 bases map to TRBD2. The CDR3 contains 16 residues. The V segment lost 0 bases and the J segment 0 bases; nucleotides outside the gene matches: 5. Germline assignment: CDR1 SGHRS and CDR2 YFSETQ. The CDR3 reads CASSLAHGRVSYEQYF. In DNA, the CDR3 is TGCGCCAGCAGCTTGGCCCACGGGAGGGTCTCCTACGAGCAGTACTTC. Full variable domain (outside the CDR3, taken from reference TRBV5-1 and TRBJ2-7): KAGVTQTPRYLIKTRGQQVTLSCSPISGHRSVSWYQQTPGQGLQFLFEYFSETQRNKGNFPGRFSGRQFSNSRSEMNVSTLELGDSALYLCASSLAHGRVSYEQYFGPGTRLTVT.

This clone was detected once. This chain joins TRBV6-1 and TRBJ2-3; D unclear. This CDR3 is built from 12 residues. V lost 1 base, J lost 7 bases, and 6 bases lay in between. Germline V gives CDR1 MNHNS, CDR2 SASEGT. This chain's CDR3 is CASSEGWHTQYF. CDR3 nucleotide sequence: TGTGCCAGCAGTGAAGGGTGGCATACGCAGTATTTT.

The J gene is TRBJ1-4, the V gene TRBV6-6; D is unresolved. V lost 6 bases and J lost 4, with 9 bases in between. CDR1 is MNHNY, CDR2 SVGAGI, per germline (reference sequence). This CDR3 contains 13 residues. The CDR3 spells CASRGSHNEKLFF. The DNA of the CDR3 is TGTGCCAGCAGGGGCAGTCATAATGAAAAACTGTTTTTT.

The chain employs TRBV12-5 and TRBJ2-1; 12 nucleotides match TRBD2. The ends lost 2 bases at V and 8 bases at J; junction bases unmatched: 13. This CDR3 is 18 amino acids long. In germline, CDR1 is LGHNT, CDR2 FRNRAP. The CDR3 region is CASGLNLLTSGSIDEQFF. The CDR3 nucleotides read TGTGCTAGTGGTTTGAATTTGTTGACTAGCGGGAGTATCGATGAGCAGTTCTTC.

V is TRBV5-4 and J is TRBJ2-7; 9 bases agree with TRBD1. J was trimmed by 2 bases and V by 4 bases; bases with no gene match: 4. Germline V gene data show CDR1 as SGHNT and CDR2 as YYREEE (reference sequence). The CDR3 contains 14 residues. The CDR3 DNA is TGTGCCAGCAGCCGAACAGGGGGCACCTACGAGCAGTACTTC. This translates into CASSRTGGTYEQYF. Full variable domain (outside the CDR3, taken from reference TRBV5-4 and TRBJ2-7): ETGVTQSPTHLIKTRGQQVTLRCSSQSGHNTVSWYQQALGQGPQFIFQYYREEENGRGNFPPRFSGLQFPNYSSELNVNALELDDSALYLCASSRTGGTYEQYFGPGTRLTVT.

This chain links TRBV5-5 with TRBJ2-7; D may be TRBD1 (5 bases). CDR1 SGHKS and CDR2 YYEKEE come from the germline V gene (reference sequence). Trimming pared 0 bases from V and 2 bases from J, leaving 12 bases between. The CDR3 totals 15 residues. The CDR3: CASSLAPDTAYEQYF. Written as DNA, the CDR3 is TGTGCCAGCAGCTTGGCCCCGGACACTGCCTACGAGCAGTACTTC.

The rearrangement uses TRBV7-6 and TRBJ2-5; D is unresolved. Germline CDR1 SGHVS, CDR2 FNYEAQ. This CDR3 has 13 residues. Trimming shortened V by 6 bases and J by 2 bases, and 10 bases separated the two germline ends. The CDR3 region is CASSTQVQETQYF. The CDR3 coding sequence is TGTGCCAGCAGTACCCAGGTTCAAGAGACCCAGTACTTC. Using reference TRBV7-6 and TRBJ2-5 for the parts outside the CDR3, the full variable domain is GAGVSQSPRYKVTKRGQDVALRCDPISGHVSLYWYRQALGQGPEFLTYFNYEAQQDKSGLPNDRFSAERPEGSISTLTIQRTEQRDSAMYRCASSTQVQETQYFGPGTRLLVL.

This chain uses TRBV9 with TRBJ2-7; possibly TRBD2 for D (5 bases). The germline V and J ends were trimmed by 4 bases and 4 bases, with 9 bases remaining between them. The germline gives CDR1 SGDLS, CDR2 YYNGEE. The CDR3 is 12 amino acids. The CDR3 here is CASSSPGYEQYF. DNA of the CDR3: TGTGCCAGCAGCTCCCCGGGGTACGAGCAGTACTTC.

The gene calls are TRBV5-6 and TRBJ1-2, with a possible D match to TRBD1 (5 bases). Trimming shortened V by 0 bases and J by 6 bases, and 12 bases separated the two germline ends. Germline CDR1 and CDR2: SGHDT and YYEEEE. This CDR3 region has 14 residues. The CDR3 sequence: CASSLEVRVHGYTF. Written as DNA, the CDR3 is TGTGCCAGCAGCTTGGAAGTCAGGGTGCATGGCTACACCTTC.

This CDR3 reads CASSPGRTLFTNEKLFF. CDR3 in DNA: TGTGCCAGCAGTCCGGGGAGGACCTTGTTCACTAATGAAAAACTGTTTTTT. This chain joins TRBV27 and TRBJ1-4; D is uncertain. The CDR3 loop spans 17 amino acids. With 5 bases removed from V and 2 bases from J, the gap between germline ends came to 18 bases. Looked up from germline, CDR1 is MNHEY and CDR2 is SMNVEV (reference sequence).

The chain recombines TRBV14 with TRBJ2-1; 9 nucleotides agree with TRBD2. CDR1 and CDR2 (germline): SGHDN, FVKESK. V shed 4 bases and J 3 bases; nucleotides not matched to a gene: 10. This CDR3 contains 17 residues. CDR3 DNA sequence: TGTGCCAGCAGCCCCCGGTCGGCTAGCGGGATCTACAATGAGCAGTTCTTC. Amino acid sequence: CASSPRSASGIYNEQFF.

This chain joins TRBV10-3 and TRBJ2-7; 8 bases are a match to TRBD1. Trimming removed 6 bases from V and 2 bases from J; junction bases left unmatched: 6. Germline V gene data show CDR1 as ENHRY and CDR2 as SYGVKD. The CDR3 has 14 residues. CDR3 coding DNA: TGTGCCATCAGCGAGAGGACAGGGACCTACGAGCAGTACTTC. As protein: CAISERTGTYEQYF.

The chain uses TRBV4-3 and TRBJ2-4, with 12 bases fitting TRBD2. This CDR3 contains 16 residues. V shed 4 bases and J 0 bases; nucleotides not matched to a gene: 1. Germline loops: CDR1 LGHNA, CDR2 YSLEER. The CDR3 region is CASSRGLAGAKNIQYF. The CDR3 DNA follows: TGCGCCAGCAGCCGGGGACTAGCGGGAGCCAAAAACATTCAGTACTTC.

The V call is TRBV14, the J call TRBJ2-4; tentative D call: TRBD1 (5 bases). Trimming shortened V by 6 bases and J by 9 bases, and 18 bases separated the two germline ends. Looked up from germline, CDR1 is SGHDN and CDR2 is FVKESK. This CDR3 is built from 14 residues. This chain's CDR3 is CASSRTGIRGIQYF. The CDR3 DNA reads TGTGCCAGCAGTCGTACAGGAATTCGTGGCATTCAGTACTTC.

This clone was seen once. The chain joins TRBV5-1 to TRBJ2-1; 8 nucleotides align to TRBD2. V gave up 2 bases and J gave up 7 bases; unmatched junction bases: 5. Per germline, CDR1 SGHRS and CDR2 YFSETQ. The length of the CDR3 is 14 residues. CDR3 in amino acids: CASSFVSGGNEQFF. CDR3 in DNA: TGCGCCAGCAGCTTCGTGAGCGGGGGAAATGAGCAGTTCTTC.

This clone appeared once. This sequence joins TRBV28 and TRBJ1-1; possible D gene TRBD1, 5 bases. In germline, CDR1 is MDHEN, CDR2 SYDVKM. Trimming shortened V by 7 bases and J by 1 base, and 16 bases separated the two germline ends. The CDR3 length is 15 residues. For the CDR3, the DNA is TGTGCCAGCACCCCGTCGGGCCAGGGGAACACTGAAGCTTTCTTT. Translating gives CASTPSGQGNTEAFF.

The chain carries TRBV6-1 and TRBJ2-3; no reliable D call. This CDR3 region has 13 residues. Trimming took off 3 bases at V and 3 bases at J, with 7 bases between the two ends. Germline values: CDR1 MNHNS, CDR2 SASEGT. CDR3 in DNA: TGTGCCAGCAGTGAGCTTAGAACAGATACGCAGTATTTT. Encoded protein: CASSELRTDTQYF.

This chain uses TRBV5-8 with TRBJ2-2; a weak D match, TRBD1 (5 bases). The CDR3 totals 15 residues. Germline V CDR1 and CDR2: SGHTS, YDEGEE. The V and J ends lost 1 base and 1 base respectively, with 8 bases between them. CDR3 sequence reads: CASSLYRGNTGELFF. Written as DNA, the CDR3 is TGTGCCAGCAGCTTGTATAGGGGGAACACCGGGGAGCTGTTTTTT. Together with reference TRBV5-8 and TRBJ2-2, the CDR3 gives the full variable domain: EAGVTQSPTHLIKTRGQQATLRCSPISGHTSVYWYQQALGLGLQFLLWYDEGEERNRGNFPPRFSGRQFPNYSSELNVNALELEDSALYLCASSLYRGNTGELFFGEGSRLTVL.